This TCR beta chain was retrieved from a study of T cells after yellow fever vaccination. Whole-study context: Fractions containing few cells were prepared with SMART-Seq v4 Ultra Low Input.

This clonotype was counted at least ten times. Using its own MiXCR run on the 5' RACE reads, TCRdb lists one record per CDR3 protein. The sample gives under 80,000 distinct CDR3 sequences, 6.5% to 9% of which show up once; just over 35% is in the top ten. The CDR3 consists of 11 residues. The germline V gene has CDR1 SNHLY and CDR2 FYNNEI. Trimming took off 6 bases at V and 5 bases at J, with 6 bases between the two ends. The chain carries TRBV2 and TRBJ2-3; D tentatively fits TRBD1 or TRBD2 (5 bases each). This TCR was recovered from a man aged 25 to 45 who received the YFV17D yellow fever vaccine. The sample in question was CD8+ T cells sorted from PBMCs, obtained 15 days after the yellow fever booster vaccination. Here the CDR3 DNA reads TGTGCCAGCAGGAGGGGAGATACGCAGTATTTT. This translates into CASRRGDTQYF.